This T cell receptor beta chain came from a study of T cells in Graves' hyperthyroidism and ophthalmopathy (dated by TCRdb to the late 2010s). Looking at the study overall: Peripheral blood was collected at initial diagnosis, before any treatment. To identify distinguishing TCR V-J signatures, a discovery cohort of around 98 patients was used, comprising 43 with Graves' ophthalmopathy and some 60 with stable Graves' hyperthyroidism. An independent validation cohort of around 19 hyperthyroidism patients and about 15 patients who later progressed to ophthalmopathy tested prospective prediction of ophthalmopathy. The roughly 91 discovery patients were randomly split 7:3 into training and test sets. In several Graves' hyperthyroidism patients, the study also compared T-cell repertoires from thyroid tissue with T-cell repertoires from blood. After blood sampling, hyperthyroidism patients were treated with methimazole at a starting dose of 30 mg daily, and ophthalmopathy patients were treated with high-dose intravenous methylprednisolone. The paper reports TCR Vbeta CDR3 sequencing of over 120 peripheral blood samples: over 40 ophthalmopathy, roughly 74 hyperthyroidism and around 17 progressor patients. On the study overall, not on this receptor specifically: In validation, progression to ophthalmopathy was predicted by the model with 70.59% sensitivity and approximately 78% specificity, a median of approximately 6.5 months before onset. No statistical method was used to set the sample size in advance, and investigators knew the group allocation. A 13 V-J signature model separated ophthalmopathy from stable hyperthyroidism, with 87.88% sensitivity and 81.08% specificity in cross-validation and 80%/75% in testing. Blood samples also contained most of the expanded thyroid clonotypes (frequency above 0.001), which suggests that blood repertoires may reflect thyroid immune responses.

The TCR beta CDR3 regions were amplified from the RNA transcripts. For the first round of RT-PCR on the TCR CDR3, the HTBI primer set was used together with the Qiagen OneStep RT-PCR kit. Libraries were constructed in a second round of multiplex PCR, after which size selection and purification were carried out. The libraries were sequenced on an Illumina HiSeq2000 using paired-end 100 bp reads. The authors' analysis ran thus. SOAPnuke was used to process the raw data, removing reads that contained adapters or uncalled bases, had a mean Phred below 15, or lacked an exact match to the constant primer or identifier. COPE v1.2.5 was used to merge the high-quality paired reads, and each unique nucleotide sequence was defined as a clonotype. MiTCR v1.1 was used to align clonotypes to the IMGT TRBV, TRBD and TRBJ reference segments. The analysis was restricted to V-J combinations with a frequency above 0.0001, which together covered 99% to 99.2% of the repertoires. A TCS score was defined as the ratio of F50 (clonal expansion) to E x V (chaos), with BLOSUM62-based TCRdist applied between CDR3 peptides within each V-J. Welch's t-statistics and random forest reduced 514 V-J features to roughly 13, which were used in a naive Bayes classifier (R e1071). TCRdb reran the public reads through fastp at Q25 and MiXCR, keeping productive beta chains. Each CDR3 protein appears once, grouped with its most common genes and DNA. Clone size and V and J calls follow TCRdb, not the original study. For this sample the table gives a few hundred thousand distinct CDR3 sequences, of which 22% were detected only once. The top ten clones comprise around 64% of the sample.

This clonotype was counted at least ten times. The target of this receptor is not known. One base away there is no much larger clone; base qualities are not given. The CDR3 has 13 amino acids, counting the end cysteine and phenylalanine. The CDR3 DNA has 39 bases and is translated from base 1. Looking up the germline V gene yields CDR1 MDHEN and CDR2 SYDVKM. The trim is 2 bases for V and 8 bases for J, with a gap of 12 bases between the germline ends. Moderately to severely active disease, a Clinical Activity Score of at least 3, a NOSPECS grade of at least 4, and a duration under 3 months were present in ophthalmopathy patients. The study excluded patients with uncontrolled infections, other autoimmune diseases, pregnancy or lactation. Diagnoses relied on clinical symptoms, serum thyroxine and TRAb, thyroid ultrasound and orbital computed tomography. Ficoll-Paque density gradient centrifugation was used to isolate PBMCs from 9.5 to 10 ml of fresh peripheral blood. Trizol reagent was used to extract total RNA, and RNA quality was then checked on an Agilent 2100 Bioanalyzer.

The receptor's source is a man aged 25 to 40 with Graves' ophthalmopathy. Recombination linked TRBV28 to TRBJ1-1; the D gene assignment is ambiguous. The sequencing sample was made of blood. The nucleotides are TGTGCCAGCAGTTTACCCTCCAGGCTAGAAGCTTTCTTT. It specifies CASSLPSRLEAFF.